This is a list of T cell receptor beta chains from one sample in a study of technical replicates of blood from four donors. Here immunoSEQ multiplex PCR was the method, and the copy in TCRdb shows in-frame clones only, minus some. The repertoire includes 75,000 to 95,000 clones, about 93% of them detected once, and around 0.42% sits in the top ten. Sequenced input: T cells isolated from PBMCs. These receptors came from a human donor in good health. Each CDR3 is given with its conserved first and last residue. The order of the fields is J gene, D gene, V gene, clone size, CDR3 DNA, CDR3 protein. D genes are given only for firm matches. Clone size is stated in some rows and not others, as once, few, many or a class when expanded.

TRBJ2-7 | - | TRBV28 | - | TGTGCCAGCAGTGTCGGAGGGGTTTACGAGCAGTACTTC | CASSVGGVYEQYF
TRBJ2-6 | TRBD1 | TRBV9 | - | TGTGCCAGCAGCGTGACAGGGGTGGGCTCTGGGGCCAACGTCCTGACTTTC | CASSVTGVGSGANVLTF
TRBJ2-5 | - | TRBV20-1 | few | TGCAGTGGTGGGGGGCAAGAGACCCAGTACTTC | CSGGGQETQYF
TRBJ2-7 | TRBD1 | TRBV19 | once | TGTGCCAGTACCACTGGACAGGGTCCCTACGAGCAGTACTTC | CASTTGQGPYEQYF
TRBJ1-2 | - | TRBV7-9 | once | TGTGCCAGCAGCTTAGGGGAGGCCTATGGCTACACCTTC | CASSLGEAYGYTF
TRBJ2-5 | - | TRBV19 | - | TGTGCCAGTAGTAACGGGTTGATAGAGACCCAGTACTTC | CASSNGLIETQYF
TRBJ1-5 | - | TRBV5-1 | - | TGCGCCAGCAGCGTCGACAGAAATCAGCCCCAGCATTTT | CASSVDRNQPQHF
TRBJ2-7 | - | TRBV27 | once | TGTGCCAGCAGTCCAGAAAACGATGTACGACAGAACGAGCAGTACTTC | CASSPENDVRQNEQYF
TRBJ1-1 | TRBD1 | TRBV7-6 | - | TGTGCCAGCAGTTCGGGACAGGTGACGGTTGAGGCTTTCTTT | CASSSGQVTVEAFF
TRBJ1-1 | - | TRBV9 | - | TGTGCCAGCAGCGTAGTTTCGGGGAGCCCTGAAGCTTTCTTT | CASSVVSGSPEAFF
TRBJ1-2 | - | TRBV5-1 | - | TGCGCCAGCGCAGAAGGGGTTAACTATGGCTACACCTTC | CASAEGVNYGYTF
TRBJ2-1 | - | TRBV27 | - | TGTGCCAGCAGTCTACAGGTGGCCACCAATGAGCAGTTCTTC | CASSLQVATNEQFF
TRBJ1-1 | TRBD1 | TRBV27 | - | TGTGCCAGCAGCTATCGCGGACAGGGGAACGCTGAAGCTTTCTTT | CASSYRGQGNAEAFF
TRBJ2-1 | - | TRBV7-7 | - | TGTGCCAGCAGCTTAGGGTCCACTAGTCAGAATGAGCAGTTCTTC | CASSLGSTSQNEQFF
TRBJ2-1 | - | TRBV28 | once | TGTGCCAGCAGTCACAGAGAACCGTTCTTC | CASSHREPFF
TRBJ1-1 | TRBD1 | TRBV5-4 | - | TGTGCCAGCAGTCGACAGGGCAACACTGAAGCTTTCTTT | CASSRQGNTEAFF
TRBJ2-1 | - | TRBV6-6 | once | TGTGCCAGCAGTTACCCAGGTAGCTCCTACAATGAGCAGTTCTTC | CASSYPGSSYNEQFF
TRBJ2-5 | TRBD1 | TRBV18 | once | TGTGCCAGCTCTGACGGGACAGGCTCGGAGACCCAGTACTTC | CASSDGTGSETQYF
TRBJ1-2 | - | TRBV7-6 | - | TGTGCCAGCAGCCCCGCAGGAGGTCTAGCTAACTATGGCTACACCTTC | CASSPAGGLANYGYTF
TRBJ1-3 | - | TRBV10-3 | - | TGTGCCATCAGTGATAACCCTACTGGAAACACCATATATTTT | CAISDNPTGNTIYF
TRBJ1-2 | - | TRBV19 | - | TGTGCCAGTAGTCAGGCCACTTATGGCTACACCTTC | CASSQATYGYTF
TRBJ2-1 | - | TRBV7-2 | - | TGTGCCAGCACCTCAGGAGGAGGGACTTCCTCCTACAATGAGCAGTTCTTC | CASTSGGGTSSYNEQFF
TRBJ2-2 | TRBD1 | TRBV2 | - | TGTGCCAGCAGTGTACGAGGACAGGGATACGCGGGTTCACACACCGGGGAGCTGTTTTTT | CASSVRGQGYAGSHTGELFF
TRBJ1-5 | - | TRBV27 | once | TGTGCCAGCAGTTTATTTTCGGACAGTCCCAATCAGCCCCAGCATTTT | CASSLFSDSPNQPQHF
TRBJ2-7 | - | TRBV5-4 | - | TGTGCCAGCAGCTTGTTGGGATTAACAGGGAAGGGAGGGTACGAGCAGTACTTC | CASSLLGLTGKGGYEQYF
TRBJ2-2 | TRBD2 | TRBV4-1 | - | TGCGCCAGCAGCCAAGTCCAGTTCTCGGGAGGCGGCGGGGAGCTGTTTTTT | CASSQVQFSGGGGELFF
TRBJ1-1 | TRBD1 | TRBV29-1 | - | TGCAGCGTTGCCTCCGGGACAGCTAACACTGAAGCTTTCTTT | CSVASGTANTEAFF
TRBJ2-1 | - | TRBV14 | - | TGTGCCAGCAGCGCGGACTACCGGAATGAGCAGTTCTTC | CASSADYRNEQFF
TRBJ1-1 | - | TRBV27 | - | TGTGCCAGCAGTTTAATAGGGGGGAACACTGAAGCTTTCTTT | CASSLIGGNTEAFF
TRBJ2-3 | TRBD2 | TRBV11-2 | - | TGTGCCAGCAGCTTAGGGACTAGCGGACACACAGATACGCAGTATTTT | CASSLGTSGHTDTQYF
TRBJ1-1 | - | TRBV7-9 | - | TGTGCCAGCAGAATCGGGGACACTGAAGCTTTCTTT | CASRIGDTEAFF
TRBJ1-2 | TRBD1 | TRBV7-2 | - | TGTGCCAGCAGCCCGGGACAGGTCCTCAACTATGGCTACACCTTC | CASSPGQVLNYGYTF
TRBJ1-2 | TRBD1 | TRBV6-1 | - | TGTGCCAGCAGAGGGGACAGGGAGAACTATGGCTACACCTTC | CASRGDRENYGYTF
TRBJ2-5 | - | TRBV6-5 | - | TGTGCCAGCAGGTCAGGGTTGGAGACCCAGTACTTC | CASRSGLETQYF
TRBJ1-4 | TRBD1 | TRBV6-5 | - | TGTGCCACCTCCGGGACAGGCGACGAAAAACTGTTTTTT | CATSGTGDEKLFF
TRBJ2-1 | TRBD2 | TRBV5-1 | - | TGCGCCAGCAGCGTTAGCGGGAGAGGTAGGAATGAGCAGTTCTTC | CASSVSGRGRNEQFF
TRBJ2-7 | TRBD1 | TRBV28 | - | TGTGCCAGCACCCCCCCCGGACAGGGGTCCTACGAGCAGTACTTC | CASTPPGQGSYEQYF
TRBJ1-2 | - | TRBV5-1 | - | TGCGCCAGCCGCGAAAGCAGCGGGGCAGGGACCTTC | CASRESSGAGTF
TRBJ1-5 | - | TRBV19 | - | TGTGCCAGTAGTATAAGTTACTCGAATCAGCCCCAGCATTTT | CASSISYSNQPQHF
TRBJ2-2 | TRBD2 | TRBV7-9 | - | TGTGCCAGCAGCTTTAGCGGGAGTAGTCCCGGGGAGCTGTTTTTT | CASSFSGSSPGELFF
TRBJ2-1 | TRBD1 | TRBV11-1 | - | TGTGCCAGCAGTGTGGGACAGGCCCAGTTCTTC | CASSVGQAQFF
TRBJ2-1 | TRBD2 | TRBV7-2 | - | TGTGCCAGCAGCATATGGACTAGCGGGAGTAATGAGCAGTTCTTC | CASSIWTSGSNEQFF
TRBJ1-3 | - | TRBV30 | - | TGTGCCGGCAGCCTCGGGGGTCCTGGAAACACCATATATTTT | CAGSLGGPGNTIYF